This TCR beta chain was retrieved from a study of T cells after yellow fever vaccination (dated by TCRdb to about 2019). Context from the whole study: The SMART-Seq v4 Ultra Low Input RNA kit was used to prepare libraries from fractions with low cell numbers. To follow T-cell clones before and after primary and booster YFV17D yellow fever vaccination, bulk TCR alpha and beta repertoires were sequenced over time. Two healthy male donors made up the cohort, one aged 18 to 30 years and the other aged 30 to 39 years. Blood was drawn at multiple timepoints before and after primary and secondary immunization, with bulk PBMC replicates and cell subsets isolated. Here is what the overall study found, with its caveats: Most clones expanded after primary vaccination were re-detected after the booster (around 96% of CD4 and about 88% of CD8), suggesting broad memory maintenance. Compared with the primary T-cell response, the secondary T-cell response was weaker but faster, peaking on day 5 rather than day 15. Because only a couple of donors were included in the study, the extent to which the findings can be generalized is limited. A small fraction of clonotypes showed up in both the CD4 and CD8 compartments, probably as a result of convergent recombination. Computational filtering was required because FACS-sorted repertoires could contain abundant contaminating clonotypes from the bulk population.

V is pared back by 3 bases and J by 2 bases, with 10 bases lying between the germline termini. Taken from the germline V gene, the CDR1 and CDR2 loops are MGHDK and SYGVNS. The CDR3 measures 14 amino acids from cysteine to phenylalanine. Only the CDR3 DNA is retained, 42 bases long and in frame from the first base. Taken with the paper, the label for treatment or condition translates to: live attenuated yellow fever vaccine strain. PBMCs were isolated from peripheral blood using a standard Ficoll-Paque protocol. Dynabeads CD4 and CD8 positive selection kits were used to isolate the CD4 and CD8 T-cell fractions. TriZol was used to extract RNA from bulk PBMCs, from CD4 and CD8 fractions, and from dextramer-positive and dextramer-negative fractions. As for this clonotype: Its antigen remains undetermined. Base qualities are not recorded, but no much larger clone differs from it by a single base.

TCR cDNA was synthesized by 5'RACE template switching, which introduced a universal primer site and unique molecular identifiers. Priming for cDNA synthesis came from both the TCR alpha and TCR beta constant segments. Two PCR steps were used to amplify libraries, with sample barcodes and sequencing adapters being added in the second step. Sequencing of the libraries was done on either Illumina HiSeq 2500 (2x100 bp) or NovaSeq (2x150 bp). The study's own analysis went as follows. MIGEC handled demultiplexing of reads and collapsing into UMI consensus sequences, while MiXCR performed V(D)J alignment. Vaccine-responding clonotypes were defined with edgeR using replicate PBMC samples, requiring FDR below 0.01 and a log2 fold change above 5 up to day 15. Bulk clonotypes were assigned CD4 or CD8 identity according to which sequenced CD4 or CD8 repertoire held them at higher abundance. TCRdb cleaned the public reads at Q25 with fastp, built clones with MiXCR and kept in-frame beta chains. Rows merge per CDR3 protein into single entries with the most common DNA and genes. TCRdb assigned the V and J calls; the authors' analysis was not used. In all, the sample holds a few hundred thousand distinct CDR3 sequences, and 10% to 15% of those were seen once. Roughly 0.5% of the sample is held by the ten biggest clonotypes.

This receptor was obtained from a man in his thirties or forties who received the YFV17D yellow fever vaccine. Rearrangement joined TRBV25-1 to TRBJ2-5, with a tentative D gene TRBD1 over 5 matching bases. This specimen was CD4+ T cells sorted from PBMCs, taken 45 days after the yellow fever booster vaccination. This receptor carries the CDR3 CASSDRGFQETQYF. DNA sequence: TGTGCCAGCAGTGATAGGGGATTTCAAGAGACCCAGTACTTC.